These 16 T cell receptor beta chains were all obtained from the same sample, sequenced in a study of shared clonotypes between healthy human individuals. Only in-frame clones appear in the TCRdb table, and some are missing; sequencing was by immunoSEQ multiplex PCR. The table shows over a million clones, with under 99% occurring only once. Sequenced sample: naive CD4+ T cells sorted from blood. Subset here: CD45RA+ positively selected. These receptors all come from a man younger than 45 in good health.

This sequence joins TRBV5-1 and TRBJ2-5; 13 bases align to TRBD2. The V gene's germline CDR1 is SGHRS and CDR2 YFSETQ. Germline trimming cut 0 bases from V and 1 base from J; bases unmatched to any gene: 3. The CDR3 is made up of 17 amino acids. CDR3 protein: CASSLGLAGGIQETQYF. Here the CDR3 DNA reads TGCGCCAGCAGCTTGGGACTAGCGGGAGGCATCCAAGAGACCCAGTACTTC.

The chain is built from TRBV7-9 and TRBJ1-1, with a possible D match to TRBD1 (6 bases). The CDR3 is made up of 14 amino acids. The V and J ends lost 2 bases and 4 bases respectively, with 11 bases between them. The V gene's germline CDR1 is SEHNR and CDR2 FQNEAQ (reference sequence). CDR3 sequence reads: CASSLSGGRTEAFF. The CDR3 DNA follows: TGTGCCAGCAGCTTAAGCGGGGGCCGCACTGAAGCTTTCTTT.

The chain is built from TRBV6-1 and TRBJ2-3; 14 positions match TRBD2. The V gene's germline CDR1 is MNHNS and CDR2 SASEGT. V was clipped by 4 bases and J by 6 bases; unmatched bases: 9. This CDR3 is 17 amino acids long. The CDR3 nucleotides are TGTGCCAGCAGTGGACTAGCGGGAGGGCCGGTTAAGGATACGCAGTATTTT. Translation gives CASSGLAGGPVKDTQYF.

The chain employs TRBV25-1 and TRBJ2-7; 11 nucleotides align to TRBD2. The length of the CDR3 is 14 residues. V lost 3 bases and J lost 4; bases outside the gene matches: 2. CDR1 and CDR2 (germline): MGHDK, SYGVNS. Here the CDR3 DNA reads TGTGCCAGCAGTGACGGACTAGCGGGTTACGAGCAGTACTTC. Translating it yields CASSDGLAGYEQYF.

The chain carries TRBV6-1 and TRBJ2-1; 11 bases are a match to TRBD2. The CDR3 length is 17 residues. With V trimmed by 4 bases and J by 4 bases, 9 bases remained unmatched. Germline-derived CDR1 and CDR2 are MNHNS and SASEGT. This CDR3 is CASSGTPTSGVYNEQFF. The CDR3 DNA sequence: TGTGCCAGCAGTGGCACGCCGACTAGCGGGGTATACAATGAGCAGTTCTTC.

The rearrangement links TRBV11-2 to TRBJ2-2; no clear D. The CDR3 is 14 residues long. The V gene lost 1 base and the J gene lost 5 bases, with 8 bases spanning the gap. CDR1 and CDR2 (germline): SGHAT, FQNNGV. CDR3 DNA: TGTGCCAGCAGCTTAGCCACAGAAACCGGGGAGCTGTTTTTT. Amino acids: CASSLATETGELFF. Drawing the rest from reference TRBV11-2 and TRBJ2-2, the complete variable domain is EAGVAQSPRYKIIEKRQSVAFWCNPISGHATLYWYQQILGQGPKLLIQFQNNGVVDDSQLPKDRFSAERLKGVDSTLKIQPAKLEDSAVYLCASSLATETGELFFGEGSRLTVL.

The rearrangement uses TRBV7-9 and TRBJ2-3; 11 nucleotides match TRBD2. This CDR3 spans 17 amino acids. With 3 bases clipped from V and 4 bases from J, the junction kept 9 bases outside the gene matches. Germline CDR1 and CDR2: SEHNR and FQNEAQ (reference sequence). CDR3 nucleotides: TGTGCCAGCAGCTTTTCGATAGCGGGAGGGCCCGCAGATACGCAGTATTTT. This translates into CASSFSIAGGPADTQYF.

This chain connects TRBV10-3 to TRBJ2-2; D is perhaps TRBD1 (6 bases). The ends were cut back, 8 bases at V and 0 bases at J, with 10 bases in the middle. Germline V lookup: CDR1 ENHRY, CDR2 SYGVKD. The CDR3 is 14 amino acids. The CDR3 sequence is CAILGQTNTGELFF. The DNA for the CDR3 is TGTGCCATCCTTGGACAGACGAACACCGGGGAGCTGTTTTTT.

This clone was observed a single time. The chain uses TRBV7-9 and TRBJ2-3, with 7 bases aligning to TRBD1. The V gene end was trimmed by 0 bases and the J gene end by 2 bases; junction bases not matched to a gene: 5. This CDR3 comprises 16 residues. In germline, CDR1 is SEHNR, CDR2 FQNEAQ (reference sequence). Written as DNA, the CDR3 is TGTGCCAGCAGCTTAGCGGACAGGTATATCACAGATACGCAGTATTTT. This encodes CASSLADRYITDTQYF. Full variable domain (missing parts from reference TRBV7-9 and TRBJ2-3): DTGVSQNPRHKITKRGQNVTFRCDPISEHNRLYWYRQTLGQGPEFLTYFQNEAQLEKSRLLSDRFSAERPKGSFSTLEIQRTEQGDSAMYLCASSLADRYITDTQYFGPGTRLTVL.

The chain combines TRBV28 with TRBJ2-1, with 10 bases fitting TRBD1. The V segment lost 3 bases and the J segment 8 bases; nucleotides outside the gene matches: 4. The CDR3 contains 14 residues. Germline V gene sequence: CDR1 MDHEN, CDR2 SYDVKM. CDR3 nucleotide sequence: TGTGCCAGCAGTTTTGCCGGGACAGGGGATGAGCAGTTCTTC. This gives the protein CASSFAGTGDEQFF.

This clone is a singleton in its sample. V and J are TRBV14 and TRBJ2-7, with D uncertain. There are 16 residues in the CDR3. Germline-derived CDR1 and CDR2 are SGHDN and FVKESK. The V gene lost 3 bases and the J gene lost 2 bases, with 17 bases spanning the gap. The DNA of the CDR3 is TGTGCCAGCAGCCAGCGCTGGGGATTCGAACCCTACGAGCAGTACTTC. Amino acid sequence: CASSQRWGFEPYEQYF.

The J gene is TRBJ2-1, the V gene TRBV7-8; 13 bases agree with TRBD2. Germline-derived CDR1 and CDR2 are SGHVS and FQNEAQ. This CDR3 region has 16 residues. V dropped 6 bases and J dropped 8; count of bases not matched to a gene: 10. The CDR3 region has the DNA TGTGCCAGCAGGTACTCGGGACTAGCGGGAATGGATGAGCAGTTCTTC. This encodes CASRYSGLAGMDEQFF.

J is TRBJ2-4 and V is TRBV5-1; D might be TRBD2 (6 bases). There are 15 residues in the CDR3. V was trimmed by 0 bases and J by 8 bases, leaving 15 bases between them. Germline CDR1 is SGHRS and CDR2 is YFSETQ. Here the CDR3 reads CASSLDGRSGDIQYF. CDR3 DNA: TGCGCCAGCAGCTTGGATGGCAGGTCGGGGGACATTCAGTACTTC. Full variable domain (missing parts from reference TRBV5-1 and TRBJ2-4): KAGVTQTPRYLIKTRGQQVTLSCSPISGHRSVSWYQQTPGQGLQFLFEYFSETQRNKGNFPGRFSGRQFSNSRSEMNVSTLELGDSALYLCASSLDGRSGDIQYFGAGTRLSVL.

Details on this clone: The identical CDR3 is also encoded by other nucleotide sequences in the sample. The rearrangement links TRBV5-1 to TRBJ2-3; D is unclear. This CDR3 has 14 residues. The germline V and J ends were trimmed by 4 bases and 0 bases, with 9 bases remaining between them. CDR1 is SGHRS, CDR2 YFSETQ, per germline. In DNA form, the CDR3 reads TGCGCCAGCAGCCTGGGTCACAGCACAGATACGCAGTATTTT. It is translated as CASSLGHSTDTQYF.

The chain has TRBV7-9 and TRBJ1-1; TRBD1 aligns across 9 bases. The junction had 8 bases not matched to a gene; V was cut back by 4 bases and J by 11 bases. The CDR3 has 13 residues. CDR1 is SEHNR and CDR2 is FQNEAQ in the germline V gene (reference sequence). CDR3 nucleotides: TGTGCCAGCAGCTCAACAGGGGGCCCAGGCGCTTTCTTT. The encoded protein is CASSSTGGPGAFF.

This rearrangement joins TRBV14 to TRBJ2-1; D is tentatively TRBD1 or TRBD2 (5 bases each). Trimming removed 3 bases from V and 7 bases from J, with 16 bases in between. The CDR3 is 15 amino acids. Looked up from germline, CDR1 is SGHDN and CDR2 is FVKESK. CDR3 in amino acids: CASSQIGTLINEQFF. CDR3 bases: TGTGCCAGCAGCCAGATCGGGACGTTGATAAATGAGCAGTTCTTC. The full variable domain, its missing parts supplied by reference TRBV14 and TRBJ2-1, is EAGVTQFPSHSVIEKGQTVTLRCDPISGHDNLYWYRRVMGKEIKFLLHFVKESKQDESGMPNNRFLAERTGGTYSTLKVQPAELEDSGVYFCASSQIGTLINEQFFGPGTRLTVL.